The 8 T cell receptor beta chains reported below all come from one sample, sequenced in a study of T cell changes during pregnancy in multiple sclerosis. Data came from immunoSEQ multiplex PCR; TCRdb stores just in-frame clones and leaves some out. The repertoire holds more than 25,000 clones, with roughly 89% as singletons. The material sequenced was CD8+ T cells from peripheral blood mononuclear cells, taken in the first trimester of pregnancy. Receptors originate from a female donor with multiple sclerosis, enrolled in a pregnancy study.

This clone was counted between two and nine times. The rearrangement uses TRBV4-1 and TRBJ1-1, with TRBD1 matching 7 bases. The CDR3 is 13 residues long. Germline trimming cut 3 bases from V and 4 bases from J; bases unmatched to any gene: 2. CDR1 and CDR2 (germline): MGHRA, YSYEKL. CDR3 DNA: TGCGCCAGCAGCCATCGACAGGGCACTGAAGCTTTCTTT. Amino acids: CASSHRQGTEAFF.

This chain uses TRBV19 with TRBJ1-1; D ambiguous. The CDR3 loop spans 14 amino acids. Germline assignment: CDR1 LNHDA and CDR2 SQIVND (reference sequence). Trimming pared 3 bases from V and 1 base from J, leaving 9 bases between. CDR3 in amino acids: CASSIPFPNTEAFF. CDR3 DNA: TGTGCCAGTAGTATCCCCTTCCCGAACACTGAAGCTTTCTTT.

CDR3 in amino acids: CASSAPDTGYGYTF. CDR3 DNA sequence: TGTGCCAGCAGCGCACCGGACACGGGCTATGGCTACACCTTC. The V and J genes are TRBV7-9 and TRBJ1-2; perhaps TRBD1 as D (5 bases). With 5 bases removed from V and 4 bases from J, the gap between germline ends came to 14 bases. This CDR3 spans 14 amino acids. Germline V gene lookup returns CDR1 SEHNR and CDR2 FQNEAQ (reference sequence).

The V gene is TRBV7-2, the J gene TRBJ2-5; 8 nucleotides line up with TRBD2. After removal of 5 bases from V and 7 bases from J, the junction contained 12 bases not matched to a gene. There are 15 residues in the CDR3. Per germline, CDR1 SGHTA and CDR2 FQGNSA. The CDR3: CASSPSGGGWGTQYF. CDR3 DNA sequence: TGTGCCAGCAGCCCGAGCGGGGGCGGCTGGGGGACCCAGTACTTC.

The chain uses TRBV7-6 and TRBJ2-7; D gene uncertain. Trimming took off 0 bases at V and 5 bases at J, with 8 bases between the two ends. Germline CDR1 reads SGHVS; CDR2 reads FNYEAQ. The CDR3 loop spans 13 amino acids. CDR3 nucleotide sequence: TGTGCCAGCAGCTTAGCAATGAGCGACGAGCAGTACTTC. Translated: CASSLAMSDEQYF.

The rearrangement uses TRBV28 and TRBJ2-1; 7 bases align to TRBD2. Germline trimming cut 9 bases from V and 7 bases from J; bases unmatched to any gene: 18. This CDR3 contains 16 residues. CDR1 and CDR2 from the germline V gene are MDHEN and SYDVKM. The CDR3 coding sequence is TGTGCCAGTATCGTGGCGGGAGTAGGCTCTAGGAATGAGCAGTTCTTC. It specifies CASIVAGVGSRNEQFF.

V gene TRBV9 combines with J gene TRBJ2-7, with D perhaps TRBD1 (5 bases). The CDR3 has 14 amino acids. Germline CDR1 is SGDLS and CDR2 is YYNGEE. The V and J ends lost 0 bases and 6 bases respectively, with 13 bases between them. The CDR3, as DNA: TGTGCCAGCAGCGTAGGTGGCAGGGTCTCCGAGCAGTACTTC. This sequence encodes CASSVGGRVSEQYF. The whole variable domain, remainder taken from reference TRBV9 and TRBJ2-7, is DSGVTQTPKHLITATGQRVTLRCSPRSGDLSVYWYQQSLDQGLQFLIQYYNGEERAKGNILERFSAQQFPDLHSELNLSSLELGDSALYFCASSVGGRVSEQYFGPGTRLTVT.

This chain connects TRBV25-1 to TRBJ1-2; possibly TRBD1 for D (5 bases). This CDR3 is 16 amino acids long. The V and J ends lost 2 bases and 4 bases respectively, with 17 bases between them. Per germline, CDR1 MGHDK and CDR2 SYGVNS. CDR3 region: CASSEAAQGNIYGYTF. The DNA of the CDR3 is TGTGCCAGCAGTGAAGCGGCTCAGGGCAATATCTATGGCTACACCTTC.